This T cell receptor (beta chain) was retrieved from a study of T-cell reconstitution after alpha-beta-depleted transplantation in children. General study points: Most T-cell counts and diversity one year after the transplant came from T cells that were newly produced. Surviving recipient T cells and thymic progenitors produced the high day-60 TCRbeta diversity seen in some patients. Alpha-beta T cells about two months after transplant reportedly derived from several hundred expanded graft clones.

Only a few counts were recorded for this clonotype. Its target is unknown. Unique molecular identifiers tagged the TCRbeta library. TCRdb re-called the PCR reads through MiXCR, storing one row per CDR3 protein. The data contain 300,000 to 400,000 distinct CDR3 sequences, about a sixth of them seen just once; the ten biggest clones take up roughly 41%. Specimen: PBMCs, mostly from graft donor cells, collected 360 days after TCRalphabeta/CD19-depleted stem cell transplant. The TCR originated in a male patient aged 2 to 9 who had a stem cell transplant for acute lymphoblastic leukemia, so the T cells may come from the graft donor.

Here the CDR3 DNA reads TGCAGCGTTGAAGTACAGTCTCAGCCCCAGCATTTT. Its translation: CSVEVQSQPQHF. The V and J genes are TRBV29-1 and TRBJ1-5, with D hard to call. This CDR3 is 12 amino acids long. Germline CDR1 is SQVTM and CDR2 is ANQGSEA. Trimming removed 1 base at V and 6 bases at J, with 7 bases between.